A single sample gave rise to the 6 T cell receptor beta chains below, sequenced in a study of OX40 agonist ivuxolimab in advanced cancers. The library was prepared using the immunoSEQ multiplex PCR assay. Drawn from immuneACCESS, this table holds only the in-frame rearrangements with V and J called that TCRdb kept. Clones are partly lost; checked studies trace under half to an unresolved V gene and leave the rest unexplained. In all, the sample holds roughly 80,000 clones, and 90% of those were seen once. Together, the top ten hold less than 0.75% of the sample. The specimen was CD4+ or CD8+ T cells sorted from blood, collected in a trial of the OX40 agonist ivuxolimab. All receptors derive from an adult with an advanced solid tumor such as melanoma, head and neck, liver or kidney cancer.

The chain joins TRBV5-1 to TRBJ2-3; D uncertain. The ends were cut back, 7 bases at V and 2 bases at J, with 11 bases in the middle. The CDR3 runs to 13 residues. Per the germline V gene, CDR1 is SGHRS and CDR2 is YFSETQ. DNA of the CDR3: TGCGCCAGCGGATCTGGGGACACAGATACGCAGTATTTT. Its translation is CASGSGDTDTQYF.

J is TRBJ2-3 and V is TRBV4-3, with a weak D call TRBD2 (5 bases). The CDR3 consists of 13 residues. Germline assignment: CDR1 LGHNA and CDR2 YSLEER. The V gene lost 4 bases and the J gene lost 2 bases, with 7 bases spanning the gap. The CDR3 sequence: CASSLGLTDTQYF. For the CDR3, the DNA is TGCGCCAGCAGCCTAGGACTCACAGATACGCAGTATTTT.

The chain has TRBV7-2 and TRBJ2-2; D unclear. The CDR3 runs 14 residues. V was shortened by 5 bases and J by 1 base, with 8 bases between the two germline ends. The germline V gene encodes CDR1 SGHTA and CDR2 FQGNSA. DNA of the CDR3: TGTGCCAGCAGCCCATTCCTGAACACCGGGGAGCTGTTTTTT. This translates into CASSPFLNTGELFF.

This sequence joins TRBV6-5 and TRBJ2-7; either TRBD1 or TRBD2 may fit D (5 bases each). V lost 3 bases, J lost 2 bases, and 11 bases lay in between. Germline V lookup: CDR1 MNHEY, CDR2 SVGAGI. The CDR3 spans 14 residues. The CDR3 DNA is TGTGCCAGCAGTTATTGGGGGACGGCCTACGAGCAGTACTTC. Its translation: CASSYWGTAYEQYF.

This chain uses TRBV6-6 with TRBJ1-2; D not resolved. Trimming removed 8 bases at V and 5 bases at J, with 15 bases between. The CDR3 length is 13 residues. CDR1 and CDR2 (germline): MNHNY, SVGAGI (reference sequence). The CDR3 DNA follows: TGTGCCAGCGGCCGCGAGGGATCGTATGGCTACACCTTC. It codes for CASGREGSYGYTF.

Here the CDR3 DNA reads TGTGCCAGCAGCGTAACCTCGGGAGGTGAGACCCAGTACTTC. Its protein is CASSVTSGGETQYF. The chain combines TRBV9 with TRBJ2-5; 7 bases fit TRBD2. V was clipped by 1 base and J by 5 bases; unmatched bases: 5. Germline CDR1 reads SGDLS; CDR2 reads YYNGEE. The CDR3 spans 14 residues. The variable domain in full, with the rest retrieved from reference TRBV9 and TRBJ2-5, is DSGVTQTPKHLITATGQRVTLRCSPRSGDLSVYWYQQSLDQGLQFLIQYYNGEERAKGNILERFSAQQFPDLHSELNLSSLELGDSALYFCASSVTSGGETQYFGPGTRLLVL.